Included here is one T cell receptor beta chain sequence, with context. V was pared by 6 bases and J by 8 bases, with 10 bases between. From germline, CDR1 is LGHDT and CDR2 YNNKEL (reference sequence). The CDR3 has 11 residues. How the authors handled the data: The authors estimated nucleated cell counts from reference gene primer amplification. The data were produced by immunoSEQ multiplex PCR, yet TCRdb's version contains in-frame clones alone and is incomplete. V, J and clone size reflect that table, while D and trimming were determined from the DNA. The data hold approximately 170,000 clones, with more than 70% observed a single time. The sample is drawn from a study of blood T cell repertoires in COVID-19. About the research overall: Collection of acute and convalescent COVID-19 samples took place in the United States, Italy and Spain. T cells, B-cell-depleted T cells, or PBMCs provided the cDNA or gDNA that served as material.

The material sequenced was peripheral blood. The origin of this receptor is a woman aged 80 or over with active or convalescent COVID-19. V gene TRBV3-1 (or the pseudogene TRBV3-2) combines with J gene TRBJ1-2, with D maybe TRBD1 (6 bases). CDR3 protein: CASSPGVGYTF. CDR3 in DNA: TGTGCCAGCAGTCCAGGGGTAGGCTACACCTTC.